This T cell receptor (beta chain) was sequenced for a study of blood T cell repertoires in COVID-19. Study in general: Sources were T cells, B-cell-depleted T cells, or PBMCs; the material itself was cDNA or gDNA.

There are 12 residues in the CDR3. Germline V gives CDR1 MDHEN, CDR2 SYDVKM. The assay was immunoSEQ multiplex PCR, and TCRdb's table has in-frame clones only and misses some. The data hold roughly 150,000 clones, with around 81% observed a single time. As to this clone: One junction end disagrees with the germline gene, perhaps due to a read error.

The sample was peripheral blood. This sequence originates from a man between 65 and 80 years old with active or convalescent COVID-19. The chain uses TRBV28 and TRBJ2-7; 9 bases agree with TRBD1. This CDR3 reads CASSFRGTGKNF. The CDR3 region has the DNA TGTGCCAGCAGTTTCCGGGGGACAGGGAAAAACTTC.